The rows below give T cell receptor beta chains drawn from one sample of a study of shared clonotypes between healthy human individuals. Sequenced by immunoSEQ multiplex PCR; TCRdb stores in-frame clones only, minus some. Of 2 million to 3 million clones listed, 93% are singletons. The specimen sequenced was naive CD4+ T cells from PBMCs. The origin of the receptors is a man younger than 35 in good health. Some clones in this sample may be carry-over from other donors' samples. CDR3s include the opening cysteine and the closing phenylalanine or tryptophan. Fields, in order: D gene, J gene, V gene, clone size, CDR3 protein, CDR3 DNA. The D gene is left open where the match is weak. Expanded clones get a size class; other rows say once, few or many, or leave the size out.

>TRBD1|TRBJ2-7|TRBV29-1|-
CSVLGQGVFAEQYF
TGCAGCGTCCTAGGACAGGGGGTTTTTGCCGAGCAGTACTTC
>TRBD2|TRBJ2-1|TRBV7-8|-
CASSFLAGGNNEQFF
TGTGCCAGCAGCTTTTTAGCGGGAGGGAACAATGAGCAGTTCTTC
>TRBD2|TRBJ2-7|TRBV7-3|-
CASSLGTSGGSYEQYF
TGTGCCAGCAGCTTAGGGACTAGCGGGGGGTCCTACGAGCAGTACTTC
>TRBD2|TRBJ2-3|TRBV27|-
CATSRAGGTDTQYF
TGTGCCACCTCGCGGGCGGGGGGCACAGATACGCAGTATTTT
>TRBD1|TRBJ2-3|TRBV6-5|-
CASSYTKTGDTQYF
TGTGCCAGCAGTTACACAAAGACAGGGGATACGCAGTATTTT
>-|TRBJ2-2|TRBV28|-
CASSPPTAANTGELFF
TGTGCCAGCAGTCCCCCTACAGCCGCGAACACCGGGGAGCTGTTTTTT
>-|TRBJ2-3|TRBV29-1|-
CSVAGRVPTDTQYF
TGCAGCGTTGCAGGCAGGGTACCCACAGATACGCAGTATTTT
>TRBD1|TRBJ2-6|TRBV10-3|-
CAISPGQGLPGANVLTF
TGTGCCATCAGTCCGGGACAGGGGCTCCCTGGGGCCAACGTCCTGACTTTC
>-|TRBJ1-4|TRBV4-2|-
CASSALKGRTLFF
TGTGCCAGCAGCGCCCTTAAAGGCCGAACTCTGTTTTTT
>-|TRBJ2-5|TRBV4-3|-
CASSPGQGETQYF
TGCGCCAGCAGCCCCGGGCAGGGAGAGACCCAGTACTTC
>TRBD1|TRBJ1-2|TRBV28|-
CAAKGGGAYGYTF
TGTGCCGCGAAGGGAGGGGGCGCTTACGGCTACACCTTC
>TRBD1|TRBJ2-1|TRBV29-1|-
CSVPQGYAYNEQFF
TGCAGCGTCCCACAGGGGTACGCCTACAATGAGCAGTTCTTC
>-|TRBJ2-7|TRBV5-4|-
CASSLAPGFYEQYF
TGTGCCAGCAGCTTGGCTCCAGGGTTCTACGAGCAGTACTTC
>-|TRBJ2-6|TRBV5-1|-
CASSWGTYPNVLTF
TGCGCCAGCAGCTGGGGGACTTATCCGAACGTCCTGACTTTC
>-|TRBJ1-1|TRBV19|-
CASSTTKGTEAFF
TGTGCCAGTAGTACCACGAAGGGCACTGAAGCTTTCTTT
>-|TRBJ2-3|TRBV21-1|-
CASTPSGQSTDTQYF
TGTGCCAGCACCCCGTCGGGACAAAGCACAGATACGCAGTATTTT
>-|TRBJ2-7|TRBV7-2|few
CASSHRDGYYEQYF
TGTGCCAGCAGTCACCGGGACGGTTACTACGAGCAGTACTTC
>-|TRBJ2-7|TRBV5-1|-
CASSPRGNEQYF
TGCGCCAGCAGCCCCAGGGGAAACGAGCAGTACTTC
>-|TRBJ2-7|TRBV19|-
CASSTDLATYEQYF
TGTGCCAGTAGCACGGACCTAGCGACCTACGAGCAGTACTTC
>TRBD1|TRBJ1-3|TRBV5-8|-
CASSPWTGGSGNTIYF
TGTGCCAGCAGCCCCTGGACAGGGGGCTCTGGAAACACCATATATTTT